The clone carrying this T cell receptor beta chain was detected only once. Its antigen is as yet unknown. Aged roughly 6 to 90, donors were systemically healthy Caucasians from Russia. No fewer than 7 million PBMCs went into each sample. Per germline, CDR1 LNHDA and CDR2 SQIVND (reference sequence). This CDR3 is built from 14 residues. Trimming pared 3 bases from V and 5 bases from J, leaving 13 bases between. Together with a sample-barcoded 5' primer, a J-beta primer mix was included in a second PCR lasting about 7 to 11 cycles. Per-sample output comprised a minimum of 3 million paired-end reads containing CDR3. TCRdb fed the 5' RACE reads into MiXCR, producing one record per CDR3 protein. The repertoire holds more than 650,000 distinct CDR3 sequences, with about a fifth as singletons. These data are taken from a study of blood T cells in healthy people across ages. Study-wide points: Among T cells, TCR beta diversity per million cells dropped roughly linearly as age rose.

The V gene is TRBV19, the J gene TRBJ1-2; D unresolved. The sample consisted of blood. The receptor was isolated from a man aged 70-80 years in good health. CDR3 protein: CASSIGTVGYGYTF. The CDR3 DNA reads TGTGCCAGTAGTATTGGCACGGTGGGGTATGGCTACACCTTC.